The source of this T cell receptor beta chain is a study of shared clonotypes between healthy human individuals. Study-wide findings and caveats: Sharing across several donors was seen in 4% to 5.5% of naive CD4 clonotypes.

With regard to this clone: Its antigen is not identified.

V lost 6 bases and J 6 bases, leaving 5 bases between the germline ends. CDR3 size: 11 residues. Germline loops: CDR1 MDHEN, CDR2 SYDVKM. The repertoire was sequenced with immunoSEQ multiplex PCR; TCRdb's copy has only in-frame clones and lacks some. The table includes millions of clones, approximately 94% detected once. CD8 cells classed as naive were CD45RO-negative and positively selected for CCR7, excluding terminally differentiated effector memory CD45RA+ cells. The TCR was taken from a young man in good health. Some clones in this sample may be carry-over from other donors' samples. Sequenced input: naive CD8+ T cells from PBMCs. This rearrangement joins TRBV28 to TRBJ2-2; D gene uncertain. This CDR3 reads CASSEPGELFF. Written as DNA, the CDR3 is TGTGCCAGCAGCGAACCCGGGGAGCTGTTTTTT. Supplemented by reference TRBV28 and TRBJ2-2, the full variable domain reads DVKVTQSSRYLVKRTGEKVFLECVQDMDHENMFWYRQDPGLGLRLIYFSYDVKMKEKGDIPEGYSVSREKKERFSLILESASTNQTSMYLCASSEPGELFFGEGSRLTVL.